This TCR beta chain derives from a study of blood T cell repertoires in COVID-19 (dated by TCRdb to 2018 to 2021). Background for the entire study: Collaborator samples came from the United States, Italy and Spain and covered acute and convalescent phases of COVID-19. The repertoires were made available in a free public database intended to serve as a resource for research on the immune response to SARS-CoV-2. The dataset comprised deeply sampled blood TCRbeta repertoires from subjects exposed to, actively infected with, or recovered from COVID-19. The prospective study material was composed of cDNA or gDNA derived from T cells, B-cell-depleted T cells, or PBMCs. The sample metadata nearly always contained a de-identified subject ID, COVID-19 status, age in years and sex. Where HLA class I and class II types were available, the types were taken from metadata supplied by the sample provider, not from assay-based typing. Samples came from the ongoing ImmuneRACE study (first 160 participants) plus 1,254 subjects from 6 global collaborators.

The germline V gene provides CDR1 SQVTM and CDR2 ANQGSEA. Including cysteine and phenylalanine, the CDR3 has 12 amino acids. Of all the DNA, just the CDR3 is kept, 36 bases in frame from base 1. V gives up 7 bases and J gives up 3 bases, and the segment between their germline ends measures 10 bases. Regarding this clone: This clone's antigen is unknown. Within one base of it there is no much larger clone, and no base qualities were kept.

Collaborating institutions collected whole blood in K2EDTA tubes following their own protocols. For TCRbeta analysis, collaborator samples were shipped as frozen whole blood, as isolated PBMCs, or as DNA extracted from either sample type. General study outcomes and caveats: Clinical and demographic metadata were provided uncurated, with the amount varying by source and participant.

TCRbeta CDR3 regions were amplified from genomic DNA using the immunoSEQ Assay, a bias-controlled multiplex PCR. Turning to the authors' computational methods: The number of nucleated cells in each sample was estimated by amplification of reference gene primers within the assay. Sequence reads were collapsed and filtered to measure the absolute abundance of every unique TCRbeta CDR3 rearrangement. For each sample, productive Simpson clonality was calculated as the square root of Simpson's diversity index over productive rearrangements. This is the immuneACCESS table as TCRdb keeps it, with only in-frame sequences that have V and J called. A part of the clones is gone; compared with another copy, unresolved V genes explain less than half, and the rest is unexplained. V, J and clone size are taken as reported in that table, and D and trimming were inferred from the DNA itself. This sample gives 50,000 to 70,000 clones in total; more than 85% of them show up just once. In total, the top ten clones hold 7.4% of the sample.

This TCR was sampled from a human donor with active COVID-19. The donor label of this sample is uncertain. Sequencing was carried out using peripheral blood. Rearrangement joined TRBV29-1 to TRBJ2-1; a weak D assignment points to TRBD1 (5 bases agree). The sequenced DNA: TGCAGCGCCAGGGTAAGCTACAATGAGCAGTTCTTC. Translated, it reads CSARVSYNEQFF.